These T cell receptor beta chains were read from a single sample in a study of CD8 T cells in ankylosing spondylitis. From the 5' RACE reads, TCRdb called clonotypes with MiXCR, one entry per CDR3 protein. This table holds about 220,000 distinct CDR3 sequences, 5.5% to 7.5% found once. Sequenced input: blood, either unsorted or a sorted T cell fraction (not recorded which). The source is a male donor with ankylosing spondylitis. The CDR3 runs from the conserved cysteine through the conserved F or W. The order of the fields is clone size, J gene, D gene, V gene, CDR3 protein, CDR3 DNA. The D gene is left open where the match is weak. Some rows mark clone size as missing; the rest say once, few, many or name a class of expanded clone.

>many|TRBJ2-7|NA|TRBV29-1
CSALGSQEGAYEQYF
TGCAGCGCCCTCGGATCCCAGGAGGGGGCCTACGAGCAGTACTTC
>few|TRBJ1-1|NA|TRBV11-2
CASEDSLMNTEAFF
TGTGCCAGCGAAGACAGTCTCATGAACACTGAAGCTTTCTTT
>few|TRBJ2-5|NA|TRBV9
CASSVGRDPGTQYF
TGTGCCAGCAGCGTAGGCCGGGACCCGGGGACCCAGTACTTC
>many|TRBJ1-1|TRBD1|TRBV12-3/TRBV12-4
CASSENRGTEAFF
TGTGCCAGCAGTGAAAACAGGGGCACTGAAGCTTTCTTT
>NA|TRBJ2-1|NA|TRBV27
CASSLRRNMLNEQFF
TGTGCCAGCAGTTTAAGGAGGAACATGCTCAATGAGCAGTTCTTC
>NA|TRBJ2-1|NA|TRBV9
CASSPGGGQSNEQFF
TGTGCCAGCAGCCCAGGGGGGGGGCAGTCCAATGAGCAGTTCTTC
>few|TRBJ1-2|NA|TRBV12-3/TRBV12-4
CASSYDVANYGYTF
TGTGCCAGCAGTTACGACGTTGCTAACTATGGCTACACCTTC
>few|TRBJ2-7|NA|TRBV5-1
CASSWGSQGEQYF
TGCGCCAGCAGCTGGGGGTCTCAGGGGGAGCAGTACTTC
>many|TRBJ2-7|NA|TRBV18
CASSPGNGYEQYF
TGTGCCAGCTCACCAGGGAATGGCTACGAGCAGTACTTC
>NA|TRBJ2-7|TRBD2|TRBV7-9
CASSALAASYEQYF
TGTGCCAGCAGCGCACTAGCGGCATCCTACGAGCAGTACTTC
>many|TRBJ2-7|NA|TRBV6-2/TRBV6-3
CASRPRGGNYEQYF
TGTGCCAGCAGACCGAGGGGCGGAAACTACGAGCAGTACTTC
>many|TRBJ2-3|NA|TRBV6-1
CASSAGASITDTQYF
TGTGCCAGCAGCGCAGGGGCCTCTATCACAGATACGCAGTATTTT
>many|TRBJ2-6|NA|TRBV27
CASSSGSGANVLTF
TGTGCCAGCAGCTCAGGCTCTGGGGCCAACGTCCTGACTTTC
>many|TRBJ1-5|NA|TRBV12-3/TRBV12-4
CASSLEATFRGNQPQHF
TGTGCCAGCAGTTTAGAGGCAACTTTTAGGGGCAATCAGCCCCAGCATTTT
>many|TRBJ2-5|NA|TRBV6-5
CASSYSSNIETQYF
TGTGCCAGCAGTTACTCGTCGAATATAGAGACCCAGTACTTC
>many|TRBJ1-1|NA|TRBV7-8
CASSLMTGWNTEAFF
TGTGCCAGCAGCTTAATGACAGGATGGAACACTGAAGCTTTCTTT
>many|TRBJ2-3|TRBD1|TRBV5-6
CASSLVRDRVGDTQYF
TGTGCCAGCAGCTTGGTTCGGGACAGGGTAGGAGATACGCAGTATTTT
>few|TRBJ2-7|NA|TRBV14
CASSQDSPPHPQYF
TGTGCCAGCAGCCAAGATTCCCCCCCGCATCCCCAGTACTTC
>many|TRBJ2-7|NA|TRBV27
CASRQLDSPYEQYF
TGTGCCAGCAGACAATTGGACAGCCCCTACGAGCAGTACTTC
>NA|TRBJ2-3|NA|TRBV6-6
CASSYSSNTQYF
TGTGCCAGCAGTTACTCCTCGAATACGCAGTATTTT
>many|TRBJ1-3|TRBD1|TRBV7-3
CASSSPGQGESGNTIYF
TGTGCCAGCAGCTCCCCGGGACAGGGGGAATCCGGAAACACCATATATTTT
>many|TRBJ1-2|NA|TRBV4-3
CASSQDLGPSYGYTF
TGCGCCAGCAGCCAAGATCTGGGTCCTAGCTATGGCTACACCTTC
>many|TRBJ1-1|NA|TRBV20-1
CSARDRQTIMNTEAFF
TGCAGTGCTAGAGATAGGCAGACAATTATGAACACTGAAGCTTTCTTT
>few|TRBJ1-5|TRBD1|TRBV9
CASSVGTGLENQPQHF
TGTGCCAGCAGCGTAGGGACAGGACTGGAAAATCAGCCCCAGCATTTT
>many|TRBJ2-1|NA|TRBV27
CASSLLGVGEQFF
TGTGCCAGCAGTTTACTAGGGGTAGGTGAGCAGTTCTTC
>many|TRBJ2-7|NA|TRBV29-1
CSVVSGTTYEQYF
TGCAGCGTTGTCTCCGGGACCACCTACGAGCAGTACTTC
>few|TRBJ2-7|NA|TRBV7-8
CASSPAETYEQYF
TGTGCCAGCAGCCCAGCTGAGACCTACGAGCAGTACTTC
>many|TRBJ2-7|TRBD2|TRBV12-3/TRBV12-4
CASSLLAGLYYEQYF
TGTGCCAGCAGTTTGCTAGCGGGCCTTTACTACGAGCAGTACTTC
>few|TRBJ1-1|TRBD1|TRBV7-3
CASSLGQGGPEAFF
TGTGCCAGCAGCTTGGGACAGGGCGGACCTGAAGCTTTCTTT
>few|TRBJ2-7|NA|TRBV27
CASSVRVSGYEQYF
TGTGCCAGCAGTGTCAGGGTATCGGGATACGAGCAGTACTTC
>many|TRBJ2-3|NA|TRBV2
CASSQGSDTQYF
TGTGCCAGCAGTCAGGGGTCGGATACGCAGTATTTT
>NA|TRBJ1-1|NA|TRBV20-1
CSAPWVLNTVAFF
TGCAGTGCTCCCTGGGTGCTGAACACTGTAGCTTTCTTT
>many|TRBJ1-6|NA|TRBV11-2
CASSLNSRDYNSPLHF
TGTGCCAGCAGCTTGAACTCTCGGGACTATAATTCACCCCTCCACTTT
>many|TRBJ2-1|NA|TRBV6-2/TRBV6-3
CASSTYEEQFF
TGTGCCAGCAGCACCTACGAGGAGCAGTTCTTC
>many|TRBJ2-5|NA|TRBV29-1
CSVPPRSLQETQYF
TGCAGCGTTCCCCCTAGGAGCCTCCAAGAGACCCAGTACTTC
>many|TRBJ2-7|NA|TRBV29-1
CSVENGNYEQYF
TGCAGCGTTGAGAACGGTAACTACGAGCAGTACTTC
>many|TRBJ1-5|TRBD1|TRBV2
CASRGTGNQPQHF
TGTGCCAGCAGGGGGACAGGGAATCAGCCCCAGCATTTT
>many|TRBJ2-5|NA|TRBV4-1
CASSQDLPIPGETQYF
TGCGCCAGCAGCCAAGATCTCCCCATCCCCGGGGAGACCCAGTACTTC
>NA|TRBJ1-2|NA|TRBV4-3
CASSQTLPGLYGYTF
TGCGCCAGCAGCCAAACTCTGCCCGGACTCTATGGCTACACCTTC
>many|TRBJ2-1|NA|TRBV9
CASSVLTGLTNEQFF
TGTGCCAGCAGCGTACTAACAGGGCTTACGAATGAGCAGTTCTTC
>many|TRBJ2-1|NA|TRBV24-1
CATSDFRDPTNEQFF
TGTGCCACCAGTGATTTTCGGGACCCCACCAATGAGCAGTTCTTC
>many|TRBJ2-2|NA|TRBV11-2
CASSQLGGAAGELFF
TGTGCCAGCAGCCAACTAGGAGGGGCGGCCGGGGAGCTGTTTTTT
>many|TRBJ1-2|TRBD1|TRBV19
CASSRSDRAFYGYTF
TGTGCCAGTAGCCGATCGGACAGGGCATTTTATGGCTACACCTTC
>few|TRBJ1-5|NA|TRBV5-6
CASSRGNNQPQHF
TGTGCCAGCAGCCGGGGGAACAATCAGCCCCAGCATTTT
>few|TRBJ2-1|NA|TRBV13
CASSFSGRYNEQFF
TGTGCCAGCAGCTTTAGCGGCCGCTACAATGAGCAGTTCTTC
>many|TRBJ2-7|NA|TRBV4-2
CASSQRGTYYEQYF
TGTGCCAGCAGCCAAAGGGGCACGTACTACGAGCAGTACTTC
>many|TRBJ2-2|NA|TRBV10-1
CASSESKVWGPGELFF
TGCGCCAGCAGTGAGTCGAAAGTCTGGGGCCCCGGGGAGCTGTTTTTT
>many|TRBJ2-2|TRBD1|TRBV2
CASSESRDRVNTGELFF
TGTGCCAGCAGTGAATCTCGGGACAGGGTGAACACCGGGGAGCTGTTTTTT
>many|TRBJ2-1|TRBD2|TRBV7-9
CASWSGGARNEQFF
TGTGCCAGCTGGAGCGGGGGGGCCCGCAATGAGCAGTTCTTC
>few|TRBJ2-7|NA|TRBV7-2
CASSLVRQGEAYEQYF
TGTGCCAGCAGCTTAGTCCGGCAGGGGGAGGCCTACGAGCAGTACTTC
>few|TRBJ2-3|TRBD2|TRBV13
CASSLWASGITDTQYF
TGTGCCAGCAGCTTATGGGCTAGCGGGATCACAGATACGCAGTATTTT
>many|TRBJ2-7|NA|TRBV7-9
CASSLGSYEQYF
TGTGCCAGCAGTTTGGGGAGCTACGAGCAGTACTTC
>few|TRBJ2-3|NA|TRBV30
CAWDLISGSTDTQYF
TGTGCCTGGGACCTGATTAGCGGAAGCACAGATACGCAGTATTTT
>NA|TRBJ2-7|NA|TRBV11-1
CASGPGLTYEQYF
TGTGCCAGCGGCCCTGGGCTAACCTACGAGCAGTACTTC
>many|TRBJ2-2|NA|TRBV24-1
CATSDPRERGGELFF
TGTGCCACCAGTGATCCCAGGGAGAGGGGCGGGGAGCTGTTTTTT
>many|TRBJ2-3|TRBD2|TRBV20-1
CSVPPPCGREGTDTQYF
TGCAGTGTCCCTCCCCCGTGTGGGCGGGAGGGCACAGATACGCAGTATTTT